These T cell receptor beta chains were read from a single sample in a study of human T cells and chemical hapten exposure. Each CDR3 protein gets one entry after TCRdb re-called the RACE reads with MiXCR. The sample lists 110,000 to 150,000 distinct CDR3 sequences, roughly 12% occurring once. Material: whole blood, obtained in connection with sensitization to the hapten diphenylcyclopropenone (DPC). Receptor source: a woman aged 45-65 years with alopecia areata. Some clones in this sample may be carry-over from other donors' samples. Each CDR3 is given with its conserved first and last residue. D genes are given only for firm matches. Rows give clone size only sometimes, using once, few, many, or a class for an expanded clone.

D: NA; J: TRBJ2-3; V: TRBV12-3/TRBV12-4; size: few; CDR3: CASSLDEGDTQYF; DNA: TGTGCCAGCAGTTTAGACGAGGGGGATACGCAGTATTTT
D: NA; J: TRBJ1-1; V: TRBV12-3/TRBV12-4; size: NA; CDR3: CASSFTGMAEAFF; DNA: TGTGCCAGCAGTTTCACAGGGATGGCTGAAGCTTTCTTT
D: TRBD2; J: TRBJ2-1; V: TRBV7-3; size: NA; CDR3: CASSEGLAGDQQFF; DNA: TGTGCCAGCAGCGAGGGACTAGCGGGGGACCAGCAGTTCTTC
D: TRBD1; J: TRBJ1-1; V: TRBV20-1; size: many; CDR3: CSNLGQLNTEAFF; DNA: TGCAGCAACCTGGGACAGCTGAACACTGAAGCTTTCTTT
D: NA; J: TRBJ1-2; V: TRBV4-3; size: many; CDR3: CASSQDLFNYGYTF; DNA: TGCGCCAGCAGCCAAGATCTATTTAACTATGGCTACACCTTC
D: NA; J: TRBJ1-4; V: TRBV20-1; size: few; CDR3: CSAEGGGIREKLFF; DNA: TGCAGTGCGGAAGGGGGAGGGATACGTGAAAAACTGTTTTTT
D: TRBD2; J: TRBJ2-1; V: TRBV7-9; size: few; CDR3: CASSLGTSSLGQFF; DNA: TGTGCCAGCAGCTTAGGGACTAGCTCACTAGGGCAGTTCTTC
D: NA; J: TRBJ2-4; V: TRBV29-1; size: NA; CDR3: CSVSSGQPLGLAKNIQYF; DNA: TGCAGCGTTTCGTCGGGACAGCCCCTGGGACTAGCCAAAAACATTCAGTACTTC
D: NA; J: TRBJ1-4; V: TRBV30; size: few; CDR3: CAYHRTTNEKLFF; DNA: TGTGCCTACCACAGAACAACTAATGAAAAACTGTTTTTT
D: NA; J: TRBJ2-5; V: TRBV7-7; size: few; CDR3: CASSFKGGKQETQYF; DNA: TGTGCTAGCAGCTTTAAAGGGGGGAAGCAAGAGACCCAGTACTTC
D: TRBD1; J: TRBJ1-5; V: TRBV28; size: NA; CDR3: CASSLQGAGNQPQHF; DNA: TGTGCCAGCAGTTTACAGGGGGCGGGCAATCAGCCCCAGCATTTT
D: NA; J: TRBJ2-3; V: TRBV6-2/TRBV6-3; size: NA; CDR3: CASSSTRWTSTDTQYF; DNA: TGTGCCAGCAGCTCCACTAGGTGGACTAGCACAGATACGCAGTATTTT
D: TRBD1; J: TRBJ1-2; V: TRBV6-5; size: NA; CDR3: CASSYETGGGGYTF; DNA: TGTGCCAGCAGTTACGAAACAGGGGGCGGTGGCTACACCTTC
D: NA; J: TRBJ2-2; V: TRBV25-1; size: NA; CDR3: CASSALLTGELFF; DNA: TGTGCCAGCAGTGCCCTCCTAACCGGGGAGCTGTTTTTT
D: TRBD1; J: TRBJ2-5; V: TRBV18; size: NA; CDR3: CASSPGQGGETQYF; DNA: TGTGCCAGCTCACCCGGACAGGGAGGAGAGACCCAGTACTTC
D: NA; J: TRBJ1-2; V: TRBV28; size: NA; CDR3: CASSYDRSANYGYTF; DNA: TGTGCCAGCAGCTATGACAGGTCAGCTAACTATGGCTACACCTTC
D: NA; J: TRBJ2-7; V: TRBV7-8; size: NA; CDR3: CASSLTQPSWSEQYF; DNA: TGTGCCAGCAGCTTAACTCAACCTAGCTGGAGCGAGCAGTACTTC
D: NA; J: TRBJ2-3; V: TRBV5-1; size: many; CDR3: CASSLSSDTQYF; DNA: TGCGCCAGCAGCCTCTCTTCAGATACGCAGTATTTT
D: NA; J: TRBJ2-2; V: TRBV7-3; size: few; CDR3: CASSQGSTGELFF; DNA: TGTGCCAGCTCTCAGGGCAGTACCGGGGAGCTGTTTTTT
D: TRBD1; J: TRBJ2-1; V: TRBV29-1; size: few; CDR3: CSAGDRETFF; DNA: TGCAGCGCCGGGGACAGGGAGACGTTCTTC
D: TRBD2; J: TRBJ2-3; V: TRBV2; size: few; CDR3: CAGRLAGKGTDTQYF; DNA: TGTGCCGGCCGACTAGCGGGAAAGGGCACAGATACGCAGTATTTT
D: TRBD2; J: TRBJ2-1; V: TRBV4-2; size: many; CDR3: CASSQGSGTRGNNEQFF; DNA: TGTGCCAGCAGCCAAGGCTCCGGGACTAGGGGGAACAATGAGCAGTTCTTC
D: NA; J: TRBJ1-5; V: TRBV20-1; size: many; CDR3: CSAIPIGTQPQHF; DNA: TGCAGTGCTATCCCCATAGGGACTCAGCCCCAGCATTTT
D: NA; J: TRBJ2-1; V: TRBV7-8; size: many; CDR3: CASSLNGLGYNEQFF; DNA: TGTGCCAGCAGCTTAAACGGGCTGGGATACAATGAGCAGTTCTTC
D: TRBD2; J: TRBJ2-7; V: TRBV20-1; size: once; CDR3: CSAGRGTSGSLSEQYF; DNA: TGCAGTGCTGGAAGAGGGACTAGCGGGAGTTTAAGCGAGCAGTACTTC
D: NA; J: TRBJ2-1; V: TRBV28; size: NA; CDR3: CASSPRRAADNEQFF; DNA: TGTGCCAGCAGTCCAAGGAGGGCCGCCGACAATGAGCAGTTCTTC
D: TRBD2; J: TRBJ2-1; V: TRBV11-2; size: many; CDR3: CASSLELAGGGREQFF; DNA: TGTGCCAGCAGCTTAGAACTAGCGGGAGGTGGACGTGAGCAGTTCTTC
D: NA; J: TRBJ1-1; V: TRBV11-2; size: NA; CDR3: CASSLKGGSMNTEAFF; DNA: TGTGCCAGCAGCTTAAAAGGGGGATCCATGAACACTGAAGCTTTCTTT
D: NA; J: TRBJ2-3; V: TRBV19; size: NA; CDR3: CASNRWRPRGSSTDTQYF; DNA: TGTGCCAGTAATAGATGGAGGCCGCGTGGGTCTTCGACAGATACGCAGTATTTT
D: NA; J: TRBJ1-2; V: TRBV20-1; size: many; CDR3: CSASPDGYTF; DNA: TGCAGTGCTAGCCCTGATGGCTACACCTTC
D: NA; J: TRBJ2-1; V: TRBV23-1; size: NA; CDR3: CASSLTENEQFF; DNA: TGCGCCAGCAGTCTGACAGAAAATGAGCAGTTCTTC
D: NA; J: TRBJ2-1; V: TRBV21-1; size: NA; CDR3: CAKQNEQFF; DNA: TGTGCGAAGCAGAATGAGCAGTTCTTC
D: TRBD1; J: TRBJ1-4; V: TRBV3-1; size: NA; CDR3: CASGRGRNEKLFF; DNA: TGTGCCAGTGGCAGGGGGCGGAATGAAAAACTGTTTTTT
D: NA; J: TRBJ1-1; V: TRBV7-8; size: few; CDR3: CASNSGPMNTEAFF; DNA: TGTGCCAGCAATTCCGGGCCCATGAACACTGAAGCTTTCTTT
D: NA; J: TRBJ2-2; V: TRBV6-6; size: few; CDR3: CASSYRTGELFF; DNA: TGTGCCAGCAGTTATCGGACCGGGGAGCTGTTTTTT
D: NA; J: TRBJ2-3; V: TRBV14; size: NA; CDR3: CASSQDGGTDTQYF; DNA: TGTGCCAGCAGCCAAGATGGGGGCACAGATACGCAGTATTTT
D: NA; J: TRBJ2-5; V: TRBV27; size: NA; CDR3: CASSDRTETQYF; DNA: TGTGCCAGCAGCGACAGAACAGAGACCCAGTACTTC
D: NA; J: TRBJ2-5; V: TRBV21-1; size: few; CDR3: CASSKGTPPETQYF; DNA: TGTGCCAGCAGCAAGGGGACTCCTCCAGAGACCCAGTACTTC
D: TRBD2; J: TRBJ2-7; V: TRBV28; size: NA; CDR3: CASSFGLAGSMGYEQYF; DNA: TGTGCCAGCAGTTTTGGACTAGCGGGATCAATGGGTTACGAGCAGTACTTC
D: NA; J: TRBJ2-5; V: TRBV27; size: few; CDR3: CASSLDGGWPQETQYF; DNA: TGTGCCAGCAGTTTAGACGGGGGATGGCCCCAAGAGACCCAGTACTTC
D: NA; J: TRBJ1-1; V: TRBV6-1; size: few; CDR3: CASRFRTDNTEAFF; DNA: TGTGCCAGCAGATTCCGGACGGACAACACTGAAGCTTTCTTT
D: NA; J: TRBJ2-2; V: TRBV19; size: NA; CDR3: CASSIDRDGTGELFF; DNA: TGTGCCAGTAGTATAGATAGGGACGGGACCGGGGAGCTGTTTTTT
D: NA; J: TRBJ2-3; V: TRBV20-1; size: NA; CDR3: CSAVWGMADTQYF; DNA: TGCAGTGCCGTGTGGGGTATGGCAGATACGCAGTATTTT
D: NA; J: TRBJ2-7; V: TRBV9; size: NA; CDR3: CASSVEQVRGEQYF; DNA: TGTGCCAGCAGCGTAGAACAGGTCCGAGGCGAGCAGTACTTC